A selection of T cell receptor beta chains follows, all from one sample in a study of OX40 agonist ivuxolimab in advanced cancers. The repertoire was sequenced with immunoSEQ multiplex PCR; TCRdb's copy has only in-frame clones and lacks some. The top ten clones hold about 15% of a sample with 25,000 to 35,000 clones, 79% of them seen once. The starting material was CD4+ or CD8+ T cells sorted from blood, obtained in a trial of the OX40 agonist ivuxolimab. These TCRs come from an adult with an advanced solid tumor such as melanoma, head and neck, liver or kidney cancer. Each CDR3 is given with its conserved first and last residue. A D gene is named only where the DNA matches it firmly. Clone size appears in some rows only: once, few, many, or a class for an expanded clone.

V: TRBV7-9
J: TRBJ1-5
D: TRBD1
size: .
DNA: TGTGCCAGCAGCTTAGTTTCAGGGGGCGACGGCAATCAGCCCCAGCATTTT
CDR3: CASSLVSGGDGNQPQHF

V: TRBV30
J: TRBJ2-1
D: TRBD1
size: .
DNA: TGTGCCTTGCGGAGAGACAGGGCAATTAAGAATGAGCAGTTCTTC
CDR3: CALRRDRAIKNEQFF

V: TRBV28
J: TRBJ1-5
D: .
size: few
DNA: TGTGCCAGCAGTCCGCTGAACGGCCCCCAGCATTTT
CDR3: CASSPLNGPQHF

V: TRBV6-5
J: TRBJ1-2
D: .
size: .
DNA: TGTGCCAGCATCGGGGGTCGACCTTTTTATGGCTACACCTTC
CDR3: CASIGGRPFYGYTF

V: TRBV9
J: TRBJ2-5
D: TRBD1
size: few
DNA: TGTGCCAGCAGCCCCAACGGACAGGCGACACAAGAGACCCAGTACTTC
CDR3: CASSPNGQATQETQYF

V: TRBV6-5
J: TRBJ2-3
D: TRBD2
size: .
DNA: TGTACCGGAAAGGGAGGGGATGGCACAGATACGCAGTATTTT
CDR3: CTGKGGDGTDTQYF

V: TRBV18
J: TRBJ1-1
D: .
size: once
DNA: TGTGCCAGCTCACCATATTCTGGGAACACTGAAGCTTTCTTT
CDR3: CASSPYSGNTEAFF

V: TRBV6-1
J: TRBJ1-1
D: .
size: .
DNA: TGTGCCAGCAGTGTGGCAGAAGCGAACACTGAAGCTTTCTTT
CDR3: CASSVAEANTEAFF

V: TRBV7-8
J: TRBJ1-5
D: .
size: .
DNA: TGTGCCAGCAGCAAGATCCCAGGGGTGAGGGATCAGCCCCAGCATTTT
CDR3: CASSKIPGVRDQPQHF

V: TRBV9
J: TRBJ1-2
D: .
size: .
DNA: TGTGCCAGCACATGGGGGTTTGACTACACCTTC
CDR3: CASTWGFDYTF

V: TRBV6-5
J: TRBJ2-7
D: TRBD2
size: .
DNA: TGTGCCAGCAGTTACTCGATTGTCGCGGGGGGGGACGAGCAGTACTTC
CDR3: CASSYSIVAGGDEQYF

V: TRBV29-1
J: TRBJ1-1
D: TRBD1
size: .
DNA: TGCAGCGTTTACCGGGACAGGGAGACTGAAGCTTTCTTT
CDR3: CSVYRDRETEAFF

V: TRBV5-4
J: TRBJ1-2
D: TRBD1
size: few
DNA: TGTGCCAGCAGCTTGGGATCGGGACAGCTCTATGGCTACACCTTC
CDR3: CASSLGSGQLYGYTF

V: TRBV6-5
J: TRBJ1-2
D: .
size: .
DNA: TGTGCCAGCAGTTACTCGTGGGAATATGGCTACACCTTC
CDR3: CASSYSWEYGYTF

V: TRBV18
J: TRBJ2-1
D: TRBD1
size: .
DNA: TGTGCCAGCTCACCACTTTTTGGACAGGCTACATACAATGAGCAGTTCTTC
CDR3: CASSPLFGQATYNEQFF

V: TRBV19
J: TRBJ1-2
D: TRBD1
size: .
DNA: TGTGCCAGTAGACCAGACAGGGGGATAAACTATGGCTACACCTTC
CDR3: CASRPDRGINYGYTF

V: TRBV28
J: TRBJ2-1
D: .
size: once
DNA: TGTGCCAGCAGCCCTGGATCGAGGGGGGGCAATGAGCAGTTCTTC
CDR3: CASSPGSRGGNEQFF

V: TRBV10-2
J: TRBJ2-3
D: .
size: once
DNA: TGCGCCAGCACGACAGGACAAGTGTCGGATACGCAGTATTTT
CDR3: CASTTGQVSDTQYF

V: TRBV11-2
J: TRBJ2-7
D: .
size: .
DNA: TGTGCCAGCAGCTTAGGATTTTCCTACGAGCAGTACTTC
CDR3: CASSLGFSYEQYF